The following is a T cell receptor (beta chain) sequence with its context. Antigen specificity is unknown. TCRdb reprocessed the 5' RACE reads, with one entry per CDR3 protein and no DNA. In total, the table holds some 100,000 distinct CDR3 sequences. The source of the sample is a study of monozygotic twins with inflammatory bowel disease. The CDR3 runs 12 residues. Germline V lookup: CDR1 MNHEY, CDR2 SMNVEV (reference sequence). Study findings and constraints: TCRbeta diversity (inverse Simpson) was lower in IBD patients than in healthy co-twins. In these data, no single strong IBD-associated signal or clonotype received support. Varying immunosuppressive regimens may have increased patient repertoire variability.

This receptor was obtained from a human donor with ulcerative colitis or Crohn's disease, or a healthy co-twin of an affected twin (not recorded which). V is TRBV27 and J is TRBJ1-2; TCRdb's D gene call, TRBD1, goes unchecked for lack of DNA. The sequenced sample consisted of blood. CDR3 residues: CASSLRGTGYTF.